The next 5 T cell receptor beta chains were all read from a single sample in a study of shared clonotypes between healthy human individuals. The naive CD8 fraction comprised CD45RO-negative cells positively selected for CCR7 and excluded terminally differentiated effector memory CD45RA+ cells. Assay: immunoSEQ multiplex PCR; the TCRdb copy retains only in-frame clones and omits some. The table includes 560,000 or so clones, roughly 96% detected once. Sequenced input: naive CD8+ T cells sorted from blood. The origin of the receptors is a woman aged 25 to 39 in good health.

The chain couples TRBV28 to TRBJ2-7; D might be TRBD1 (6 bases). The length of the CDR3 is 17 residues. V was shortened by 2 bases and J by 8 bases, with 25 bases between the two germline ends. The germline V gene encodes CDR1 MDHEN and CDR2 SYDVKM. CDR3 sequence: CASSLVALGAGLRQQYF. Written as DNA, the CDR3 is TGTGCCAGCAGTTTAGTGGCCCTGGGGGCAGGGTTGCGTCAGCAGTACTTC.

The J gene is TRBJ2-7, the V gene TRBV19, with 8 bases lining up with TRBD2. The CDR3 loop spans 14 amino acids. CDR1 and CDR2 from the germline V gene are LNHDA and SQIVND (reference sequence). V dropped 5 bases and J dropped 3; count of bases not matched to a gene: 6. The CDR3 region has the DNA TGTGCCAGTAGTGGGGGACTAGGGGGCTACGAGCAGTACTTC. Translated, it gives CASSGGLGGYEQYF.

The V and J genes are TRBV11-2 and TRBJ1-4, with a weak D call TRBD1 (5 bases). Germline V gene sequence: CDR1 SGHAT, CDR2 FQNNGV. The CDR3 has 16 amino acids. V lost 3 bases and J lost 5, with 16 bases in between. The CDR3 sequence: CASSLGGSGYNEKLFF. The CDR3 DNA follows: TGTGCCAGCAGCTTGGGGGGGTCAGGTTACAATGAAAAACTGTTTTTT.

The chain uses TRBV14 and TRBJ2-7; possibly TRBD2 for D (5 bases). From germline, CDR1 is SGHDN and CDR2 FVKESK. The germline V and J ends were trimmed by 0 bases and 3 bases, with 12 bases remaining between them. This CDR3 is built from 15 residues. CDR3 sequence: CASSQDFGNFYEQYF. CDR3 bases: TGTGCCAGCAGCCAAGATTTCGGGAACTTCTACGAGCAGTACTTC.

V usage is TRBV29-1 and J usage is TRBJ1-1; 9 bases map to TRBD1. The CDR3 loop spans 15 amino acids. CDR1 is SQVTM, CDR2 ANQGSEA, per germline. Losses at the gene ends were 3 bases for V and 1 base for J; bases not matched to a gene: 6. The CDR3 DNA reads as TGCAGCGTTGACAACAGGGGGCGGGAGAACACTGAAGCTTTCTTT. This encodes CSVDNRGRENTEAFF.